Presented here are 26 T cell receptor beta chains from one specimen sequenced in a study of CD8 T cells in Susac syndrome. Reverse transcription of roughly 0.5 to 1 ug RNA was carried out with random hexamers. TCRdb ran MiXCR on the immunoSEQ multiplex PCR reads and lists one entry per CDR3 protein. Among 400,000 to 550,000 distinct CDR3 sequences, roughly 85% were seen once, and the ten largest hold about 0.12%. Material: CD8+ T cells from PBMCs. The receptors were sampled from a human donor with multiple sclerosis.

The rearrangement uses TRBV20-1 and TRBJ2-1; maybe TRBD2 (6 bases). V lost 3 bases to trimming and J lost 0 bases, with 15 bases between them. The CDR3 covers 16 residues. Germline values: CDR1 DFQATT, CDR2 SNEGSKA (reference sequence). In DNA form, the CDR3 reads TGCAGTGCTAGCGACTTTAGCGGCGGCTCCTACAATGAGCAGTTCTTC. This translates into CSASDFSGGSYNEQFF.

V usage is TRBV5-8 and J usage is TRBJ2-2; D uncertain. This CDR3 is built from 14 residues. Trimming took 4 bases from V and 9 from J, leaving 16 bases between them. Per germline, CDR1 SGHTS and CDR2 YDEGEE. DNA of the CDR3: TGTGCCAGCAGCCTATCCGTGGGGTCCCGGGAGCTGTTTTTT. Residues: CASSLSVGSRELFF.

The genes are TRBV10-3 and TRBJ2-7; TRBD2 matches 8 bases. V lost 7 bases to trimming and J lost 2 bases; unmatched junction nucleotides: 4. Germline loops: CDR1 ENHRY, CDR2 SYGVKD. The CDR3 length is 13 residues. DNA for the CDR3: TGTGCCATCATTGATAGCGGGACCTACGAGCAGTACTTC. Translating it yields CAIIDSGTYEQYF.

V gene TRBV11-2 combines with J gene TRBJ2-4, with D possibly TRBD2 on 6 matching bases. The CDR3 length is 16 residues. The germline V and J ends were trimmed by 1 base and 4 bases, with 14 bases remaining between them. In germline, CDR1 is SGHAT, CDR2 FQNNGV. CDR3 nucleotide sequence: TGTGCCAGCAGCTTAGGTTTGGAGGGCCCTAAAAACATTCAGTACTTC. Amino acids: CASSLGLEGPKNIQYF.

This chain links TRBV2 with TRBJ1-3; D is ambiguous. Deletions cut 3 bases from V and 2 bases from J, with 14 bases between. The CDR3 totals 16 residues. Looked up from germline, CDR1 is SNHLY and CDR2 is FYNNEI. The CDR3 DNA is TGTGCCAGCAGTGATATGACGGGAAGGACTGGAAACACCATATATTTT. It codes for CASSDMTGRTGNTIYF.

The chain joins TRBV3-1 to TRBJ1-2; no clear D gene. The germline V and J ends were trimmed by 0 bases and 5 bases, with 7 bases remaining between them. Per the germline V gene, CDR1 is LGHDT and CDR2 is YNNKEL (reference sequence). The CDR3 has 13 amino acids. CDR3 region: CASSQDRWYGYTF. DNA of the CDR3: TGTGCCAGCAGCCAAGATCGTTGGTATGGCTACACCTTC.

The chain combines TRBV5-1 with TRBJ2-7, with TRBD1 matching over 11 bases. The J segment lost 2 bases and the V segment lost 7 bases, leaving 8 bases of the junction unmatched. This CDR3 is 15 amino acids long. Germline-derived CDR1 and CDR2 are SGHRS and YFSETQ. CDR3 nucleotides: TGCGCCAGCCGCGGTCTGGGACAGGGGGCCTACGAGCAGTACTTC. Translating it yields CASRGLGQGAYEQYF.

V is TRBV30 and J is TRBJ2-7; 9 nucleotides match TRBD1. This CDR3 contains 14 residues. J gave up 3 bases and V 2 bases, and 5 bases lay outside the gene matches. Germline V gene lookup returns CDR1 GTSNPN and CDR2 SVGIG (reference sequence). CDR3 in amino acids: CAWSTGTGNYEQYF. In DNA, the CDR3 is TGTGCCTGGAGTACCGGGACAGGGAACTACGAGCAGTACTTC. Full variable domain (missing parts from reference TRBV30 and TRBJ2-7): SQTIHQWPATLVQPVGSPLSLECTVEGTSNPNLYWYRQAAGRGLQLLFYSVGIGQISSEVPQNLSASRPQDRQFILSSKKLLLSDSGFYLCAWSTGTGNYEQYFGPGTRLTVT.

The genes are TRBV27 and TRBJ2-7, with 7 nucleotides matching TRBD1. This CDR3 is 15 amino acids long. Losses at the gene ends were 5 bases for V and 4 bases for J; bases not matched to a gene: 11. The germline CDR1 and CDR2 sequences are MNHEY and SMNVEV (reference sequence). CDR3 protein: CASSLTGTELYEQYF. The CDR3 DNA is TGTGCCAGCAGTCTTACCGGGACAGAATTATACGAGCAGTACTTC.

V gene TRBV25-1 combines with J gene TRBJ1-5; D ambiguous. The germline V gene has CDR1 MGHDK and CDR2 SYGVNS. The V end was cut by 2 bases, the J end by 5 bases, with 10 bases between. This CDR3 region has 14 residues. This chain's CDR3 is CASSEVSLDQPQHF. The CDR3 region has the DNA TGTGCCAGCAGTGAAGTTAGTCTGGATCAGCCCCAGCATTTT. The full variable domain, in which reference TRBV25-1 and TRBJ1-5 provide the parts outside the CDR3, is EADIYQTPRYLVIGTGKKITLECSQTMGHDKMYWYQQDPGMELHLIHYSYGVNSTEKGDLSSESTVSRIRTEHFPLTLESARPSHTSQYLCASSEVSLDQPQHFGDGTRLSIL.

Comment on this clonotype: An end of the junction differs from the germline gene, which may be a read error. This chain uses TRBV6-1 with TRBJ2-1; a weak D match, TRBD2 (6 bases). This CDR3 has 15 residues. Germline loops: CDR1 MNHNS, CDR2 SASEGT. Here the CDR3 DNA reads TGTGTCAGCAGCCTGACTAGGGATGCCTACAATGAGCAGTTCTTC. Translation: CVSSLTRDAYNEQFF.

This clonotype was found a few times. The chain links TRBV6-1 to TRBJ2-7; D is ambiguous. The ends were cut back, 6 bases at V and 0 bases at J, with 9 bases in the middle. Germline-derived CDR1 and CDR2 are MNHNS and SASEGT. The CDR3 is 13 amino acids. CDR3 nucleotides: TGTGCCAGCAGCGTATTCAGCTCCTACGAGCAGTACTTC. Translating it yields CASSVFSSYEQYF.

This clonotype was counted a single time. V is TRBV7-8 and J is TRBJ1-5; the D is unclear. Trimming stripped 5 bases from V and 4 bases from J, with 9 bases between. The CDR3 spans 13 residues. Looked up from germline, CDR1 is SGHVS and CDR2 is FQNEAQ. CDR3 bases: TGTGCCAGCAGCCCGGACGTTAATCAGCCCCAGCATTTT. Translating it yields CASSPDVNQPQHF. The variable domain in full, with the rest retrieved from reference TRBV7-8 and TRBJ1-5, is GAGVSQSPRYKVAKRGQDVALRCDPISGHVSLFWYQQALGQGPEFLTYFQNEAQLDKSGLPSDRFFAERPEGSVSTLKIQRTQQEDSAVYLCASSPDVNQPQHFGDGTRLSIL.

This sequence joins TRBV11-2 and TRBJ2-7, with 9 bases that match TRBD1. V trimming: 2 bases; J trimming: 4 bases; junction bases outside the gene matches: 9. The CDR3 has 16 amino acids. Germline V CDR1 and CDR2: SGHAT, FQNNGV. As DNA, the CDR3 is TGTGCCAGCAGCTTATCCTGGGGACAGGGATTGTACGAGCAGTACTTC. Protein sequence: CASSLSWGQGLYEQYF.

This chain joins TRBV4-1 and TRBJ1-6; D is ambiguous. Trimming removed 0 bases at V and 14 bases at J, with 8 bases between. CDR3 length: 12 residues. Germline assignment: CDR1 MGHRA and CDR2 YSYEKL. The CDR3 spells CASSQDSLTLHF. CDR3 nucleotides: TGCGCCAGCAGCCAAGATTCTTTAACCCTCCACTTT.

Written as DNA, the CDR3 is TGTGCCAGCACGTTCGGGACAGGGGCTTCGAATGGCTACACCTTC. Protein sequence: CASTFGTGASNGYTF. The rearrangement uses TRBV5-4 and TRBJ1-2; 10 nucleotides agree with TRBD1. The CDR3 is made up of 15 amino acids. Germline V gives CDR1 SGHNT, CDR2 YYREEE (reference sequence). V was pared by 6 bases and J by 6 bases, with 11 bases of the junction left unmatched.

This sequence joins TRBV6-5 and TRBJ1-2; TRBD1 aligns across 7 bases. With 2 bases clipped from V and 2 bases from J, the junction kept 2 bases outside the gene matches. CDR1 is MNHEY, CDR2 SVGAGI, per germline. The CDR3 runs 14 residues. The CDR3 sequence is CASSYGDSNYGYTF. The CDR3 bases are TGTGCCAGCAGTTACGGGGACAGCAACTATGGCTACACCTTC.

The genes are TRBV12-5 and TRBJ1-1; 8 bases are shared with TRBD1. This CDR3 has 16 amino acids. Per the germline V gene, CDR1 is LGHNT and CDR2 is FRNRAP. The V and J ends lost 3 bases and 1 base, in that order; junction bases with no gene match: 7. DNA for the CDR3: TGTGCTAGTGGTTTCATAACGGACAGGGAGAACACTGAAGCTTTCTTT. Translation gives CASGFITDRENTEAFF.

The chain employs TRBV2 and TRBJ2-3; D gene uncertain. The CDR3 totals 13 residues. CDR1 SNHLY and CDR2 FYNNEI come from the germline V gene. V was trimmed by 4 bases and J by 6 bases, leaving 11 bases between them. CDR3 sequence (DNA): TGTGCCAGCAGTGGGGAAGGTCACGATACGCAGTATTTT. Protein product: CASSGEGHDTQYF.

The V and J genes are TRBV30 and TRBJ1-5; a weak D match, TRBD1 (5 bases). Trimming removed 2 bases at V and 0 bases at J, with 17 bases between. This CDR3 is 17 amino acids long. Germline CDR1 GTSNPN, CDR2 SVGIG (reference sequence). The CDR3 DNA reads TGTGCCTGGAGTTACGGTTTTCGGGGGACTAGCAATCAGCCCCAGCATTTT. Translated: CAWSYGFRGTSNQPQHF. The whole variable domain, filled in from reference TRBV30 and TRBJ1-5, reads SQTIHQWPATLVQPVGSPLSLECTVEGTSNPNLYWYRQAAGRGLQLLFYSVGIGQISSEVPQNLSASRPQDRQFILSSKKLLLSDSGFYLCAWSYGFRGTSNQPQHFGDGTRLSIL.

The chain employs TRBV6-5 and TRBJ2-1; 7 positions match TRBD1. With V trimmed by 0 bases and J by 7 bases, 0 bases remained unmatched. CDR1 and CDR2 (germline): MNHEY, SVGAGI. The CDR3 covers 13 residues. The CDR3 is CASSYSTGNEQFF. In nucleotides, the CDR3 is TGTGCCAGCAGTTACTCGACAGGGAATGAGCAGTTCTTC.

V usage is TRBV4-1 and J usage is TRBJ1-3, with D perhaps TRBD1 (5 bases). CDR1 and CDR2 (germline): MGHRA, YSYEKL. V shed 8 bases and J shed 1 base, with 6 bases lying between them. This CDR3 has 12 residues. The CDR3 protein is CASQGSGNTIYF. DNA of the CDR3: TGCGCCAGCCAGGGATCTGGAAACACCATATATTTT.

The table lists this clonotype with a few counts. The J gene is TRBJ2-7, the V gene TRBV2; D remains unclear. The CDR3 consists of 13 residues. CDR1 SNHLY and CDR2 FYNNEI come from the germline V gene. V shed 4 bases and J shed 5 bases, with 12 bases lying between them. This CDR3 reads CASSGQAVHEQYF. The CDR3 DNA is TGTGCCAGCAGTGGTCAGGCGGTCCACGAGCAGTACTTC.

This chain connects TRBV9 to TRBJ2-7, with 10 bases aligning to TRBD1. Germline values: CDR1 SGDLS, CDR2 YYNGEE. This CDR3 has 17 residues. V lost 3 bases and J lost 7; bases outside the gene matches: 16. The CDR3 here is CASSADEGTGAGGEQYF. CDR3 nucleotide sequence: TGTGCCAGCAGCGCCGATGAGGGGACAGGGGCAGGGGGAGAGCAGTACTTC.

The chain is built from TRBV10-3 and TRBJ1-1; D may be TRBD1 (5 bases). The V and J ends lost 0 bases and 2 bases respectively, with 16 bases between them. Looked up from germline, CDR1 is ENHRY and CDR2 is SYGVKD. The CDR3 runs to 17 residues. In DNA, the CDR3 is TGTGCCATCAGTGAGTCATCCAGTGGGGCCCACAACACTGAAGCTTTCTTT. Its translation is CAISESSSGAHNTEAFF.

V is TRBV21-1 and J is TRBJ1-5. TRBV21-1 is a listed pseudogene. The CDR3 sequence is 16 residues long. The CDR3 nucleotides are TGTGCCAGCAGCAAAGGCCTCGGAGTGGGGAATCAGCCCCAGCATTTT. It is translated as CASSKGLGVGNQPQHF.